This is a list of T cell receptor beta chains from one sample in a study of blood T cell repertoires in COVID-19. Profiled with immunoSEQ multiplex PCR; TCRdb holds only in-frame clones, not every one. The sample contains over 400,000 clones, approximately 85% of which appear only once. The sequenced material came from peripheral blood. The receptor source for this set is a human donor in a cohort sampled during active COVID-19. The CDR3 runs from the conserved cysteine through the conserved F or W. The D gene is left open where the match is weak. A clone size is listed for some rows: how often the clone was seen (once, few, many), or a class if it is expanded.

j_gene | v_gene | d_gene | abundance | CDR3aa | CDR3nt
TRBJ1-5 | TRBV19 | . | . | CASSIKAGGHQPQHF | TGTGCCAGTAGTATTAAGGCCGGGGGGCATCAGCCCCAGCATTTT
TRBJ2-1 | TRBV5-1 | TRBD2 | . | CASSGGIAGPYNEQFF | TGCGCCAGCAGCGGAGGGATAGCGGGACCCTACAATGAGCAGTTCTTC
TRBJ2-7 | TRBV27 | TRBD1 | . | CASAMGQGTYEQYF | TGTGCCAGCGCGATGGGACAGGGGACCTACGAGCAGTACTTC
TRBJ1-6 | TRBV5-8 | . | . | CASSLGQFNSPLHF | TGTGCCAGCAGCTTGGGACAGTTTAATTCACCCCTCCACTTT
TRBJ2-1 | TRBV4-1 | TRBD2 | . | CASSRKAGGSYNEQFF | TGCGCCAGCAGCCGGAAAGCGGGAGGCTCCTACAATGAGCAGTTCTTC
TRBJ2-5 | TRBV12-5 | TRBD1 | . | CASGLKGTGGYQETQYF | TGTGCTAGTGGTTTGAAGGGGACAGGGGGTTACCAAGAGACCCAGTACTTC
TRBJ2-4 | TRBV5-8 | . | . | CASSFQGAKNIQYF | TGTGCCAGCAGCTTCCAGGGGGCCAAAAACATTCAGTACTTC
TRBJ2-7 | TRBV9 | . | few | CASSEGQSFYEQYF | TGTGCCAGCAGCGAGGGACAATCCTTCTACGAGCAGTACTTC
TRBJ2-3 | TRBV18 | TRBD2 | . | CASSPSGRTDTQYF | TGTGCCAGCTCACCTAGCGGGAGAACAGATACGCAGTATTTT
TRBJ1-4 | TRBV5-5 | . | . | CASSNWGLNEKLFF | TGTGCCAGCAGCAACTGGGGGCTTAATGAAAAACTGTTTTTT
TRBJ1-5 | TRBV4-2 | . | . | CASSQDPHSNQPQHF | TGTGCCAGCAGCCAAGATCCCCATAGCAATCAGCCCCAGCATTTT
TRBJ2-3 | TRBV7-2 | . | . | CASSTLVTDTQYF | TGTGCCAGCAGCACCCTAGTCACAGATACGCAGTATTTT
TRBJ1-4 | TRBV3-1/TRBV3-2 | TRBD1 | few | CASSPGQGTEKLFF | TGTGCCAGCAGCCCCGGACAGGGCACTGAAAAACTGTTTTTT
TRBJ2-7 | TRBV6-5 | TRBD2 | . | CASSLLRGRAYEQYF | TGTGCCAGCAGTTTACTTCGCGGGAGGGCCTACGAGCAGTACTTC
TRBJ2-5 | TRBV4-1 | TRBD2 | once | CASSSSGLAFTQYF | TGCGCCAGCAGCTCCTCGGGACTAGCGTTCACCCAGTACTTC
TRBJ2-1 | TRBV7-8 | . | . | CASSLEPLIEQFF | TGTGCCAGCAGCTTAGAACCGCTAATTGAGCAGTTCTTC
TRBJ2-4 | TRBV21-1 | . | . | CASPLTTDREAKNIQYF | TGTGCCAGCCCACTCACAACGGACAGGGAGGCCAAAAACATTCAGTACTTC
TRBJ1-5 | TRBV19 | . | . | CASSFNRDQFNQPQHF | TGTGCCAGTAGTTTCAACAGGGACCAATTCAATCAGCCCCAGCATTTT
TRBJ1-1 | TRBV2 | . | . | CASSYDRFNTEAFF | TGTGCCAGCAGCTATGACAGATTTAACACTGAAGCTTTCTTT
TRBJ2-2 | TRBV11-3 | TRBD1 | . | CASSLAPTGTENTGELFF | TGTGCCAGCAGCTTAGCCCCAACCGGGACAGAAAACACCGGGGAGCTGTTTTTT
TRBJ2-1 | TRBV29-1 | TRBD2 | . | CSVASGRSSYNEQFF | TGCAGCGTTGCTAGCGGGAGGAGCTCCTACAATGAGCAGTTCTTC
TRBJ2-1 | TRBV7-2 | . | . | CASSLRGKSSYNEQFF | TGTGCCAGCAGCTTAAGGGGTAAAAGCTCCTACAATGAGCAGTTCTTC
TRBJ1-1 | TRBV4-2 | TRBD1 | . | CASSQGTGDMNTEAFF | TGTGCCAGCAGCCAAGGAACAGGGGACATGAACACTGAAGCTTTCTTT
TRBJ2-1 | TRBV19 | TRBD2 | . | CASSTAGWENEQFF | TGTGCCAGTAGCACAGCGGGATGGGAGAATGAGCAGTTCTTC
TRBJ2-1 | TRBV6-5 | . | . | CASSYSTGVAYNEQFF | TGTGCCAGCAGTTACTCGACGGGAGTGGCCTACAATGAGCAGTTCTTC
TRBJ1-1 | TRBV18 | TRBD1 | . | CASSPTGGAEAFF | TGTGCCAGCTCGCCGACAGGGGGAGCTGAAGCTTTCTTT
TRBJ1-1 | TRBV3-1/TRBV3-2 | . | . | CASSQDRNTEAFF | TGTGCCAGCAGCCAAGATCGTAACACTGAAGCTTTCTTT
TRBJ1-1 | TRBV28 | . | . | CASSSSFLAEAFF | TGTGCCAGCAGTTCGAGTTTTTTGGCTGAAGCTTTCTTT
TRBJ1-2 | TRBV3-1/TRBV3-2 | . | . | CASSQRDGYTF | TGTGCCAGCAGCCAGAGGGATGGCTACACCTTC
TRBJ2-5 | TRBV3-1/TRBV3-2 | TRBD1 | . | CASSVRDRQETQYF | TGTGCCAGCAGCGTCCGGGACAGACAAGAGACCCAGTACTTC
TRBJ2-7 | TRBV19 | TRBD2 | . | CASSMRGEVWYEQYF | TGTGCCAGTAGTATGCGGGGGGAGGTATGGTACGAGCAGTACTTC
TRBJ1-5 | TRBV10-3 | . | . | CAISPGSSNQPQHF | TGTGCCATCAGTCCAGGGTCGTCCAATCAGCCCCAGCATTTT
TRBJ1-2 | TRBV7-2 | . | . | CASSEYSSNYGYTF | TGTGCCAGCAGCGAATACAGCTCTAACTATGGCTACACCTTC
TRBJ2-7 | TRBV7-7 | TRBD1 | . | CASSFAPRLDRGRYEQYF | TGTGCTAGCAGCTTCGCACCCCGATTAGACAGGGGGCGCTACGAGCAGTACTTC
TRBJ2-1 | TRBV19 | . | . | CASRRTGNEQFF | TGTGCCAGTAGGCGAACAGGCAATGAGCAGTTCTTC